This T cell receptor beta chain is drawn from a study of glioma-infiltrating T cells after dendritic cell vaccination. TCRB CDR3 was amplified from 2 ug genomic DNA or less. Generated by immunoSEQ multiplex PCR, the TCRdb table keeps only in-frame clones and is missing some. The sample shows 98,000 or so clones, approximately 80% of them seen only once. Time point indicated: after dendritic cell vaccination, including at tumor progression/relapse. No glioblastoma patient carried an isocitrate dehydrogenase mutation. This sequence originates from a human donor with glioblastoma. This specimen consisted of blood, obtained after dendritic cell vaccination.

In DNA form, the CDR3 reads TGTGCCAGCACGTCAAGGGGGAATCAGCCCCAGCATTTT. It yields the protein CASTSRGNQPQHF. The rearrangement joins TRBV2 to TRBJ1-5; possible D gene TRBD1, 6 bases. The CDR3 extends over 13 amino acids. Looked up from germline, CDR1 is SNHLY and CDR2 is FYNNEI. V lost 7 bases to trimming and J lost 4 bases, with 11 bases between them.